These T cell receptor beta chains were read from a single sample in a study of CD8+CD57+ T cells in acquired aplastic anemia. One entry per CDR3 protein, called by TCRdb with MiXCR from the reads. The sample contains roughly 80,000 distinct CDR3 sequences, 40% to 50% of which appear only once. The specimen sequenced was sorted CD4+, CD8+, or CD8+CD57+ T cells (not recorded which) from PBMCs. These TCRs come from a human donor in good health, serving as a control. CDR3s include the opening cysteine and the closing phenylalanine or tryptophan. The D gene is left open where the match is weak. Size is omitted from some rows. Given values are once, few, many or a class for expanded clones.

clone_size	d_call	v_call	j_call	cdr3_aa	cdr3_nt
few	-	TRBV11-2	TRBJ2-1	CASSLSRQWKGNEQFF	TGTGCCAGCAGCTTATCCAGACAGTGGAAGGGCAATGAGCAGTTCTTC
once	-	TRBV9	TRBJ2-3	CASSAEGTDTQYF	TGTGCCAGCAGCGCAGAGGGCACAGATACGCAGTATTTT
many	-	TRBV19	TRBJ2-4	CASSSLTRAVAKNIQYF	TGTGCCAGTAGTAGCCTCACTAGGGCGGTAGCCAAAAACATTCAGTACTTC
many	-	TRBV12-3/TRBV12-4	TRBJ1-5	CASRTGTRLVQHF	TGTGCCAGCAGAACCGGGACCAGACTTGTCCAGCATTTT
-	-	TRBV20-1	TRBJ1-2	CSAYREGGGGYTF	TGCAGTGCTTACAGGGAGGGTGGAGGTGGCTACACCTTC
many	-	TRBV9	TRBJ1-2	CASSTGRGYTF	TGTGCCAGCAGTACAGGGAGAGGCTACACCTTC
-	-	TRBV9	TRBJ1-1	CASSGRGGMNTEAFF	TGTGCCAGCAGCGGTAGGGGGGGCATGAACACTGAAGCTTTCTTT
many	-	TRBV11-2	TRBJ2-3	CASSFGDTQYF	TGTGCCAGCAGCTTCGGAGATACGCAGTATTTT
many	-	TRBV9	TRBJ1-2	CASTTLDGGYTF	TGTGCCAGCACGACACTGGATGGTGGCTACACCTTC
few	TRBD1	TRBV7-8	TRBJ1-2	CASSSQGDGYTF	TGTGCCAGCAGCTCACAGGGGGATGGCTACACCTTC